These 30 T cell receptor beta chains share one sample of origin, sequenced in a study of T cell repertoires in cytomegalovirus infection. TCRdb independently ran MiXCR on the reads; one entry per CDR3 protein. The sample lists 200,000 to 300,000 distinct CDR3 sequences, approximately 14% seen once, with 8.5% to 10% in the top ten. Material: PBMCs. These receptors were collected from a human donor in good health (CMV status not recorded). Some clones in this sample may be carry-over from other donors' samples.

This clonotype showed up many times. This chain joins TRBV4-3 and TRBJ2-7; 8 bases agree with TRBD1. Germline CDR1 and CDR2: LGHNA and YSLEER. The J segment lost 2 bases and the V segment lost 3 bases, leaving 9 bases of the junction unmatched. The length of the CDR3 is 16 residues. CDR3 protein: CASSHFGTGGTYEQYF. The DNA for the CDR3 is TGCGCCAGCAGCCATTTCGGGACAGGAGGGACCTACGAGCAGTACTTC.

This clonotype occurred many times. The chain links TRBV7-3 to TRBJ1-5, with D possibly matching TRBD1 (6 bases). The CDR3 consists of 16 residues. The germline CDR1 and CDR2 sequences are SGHTA and FQGTGA. The V end was cut by 6 bases, the J end by 0 bases, with 15 bases between. CDR3 sequence (DNA): TGTGCCAGCAGATTTGGACAGACCTATAGCAATCAGCCCCAGCATTTT. Amino acids: CASRFGQTYSNQPQHF.

V gene TRBV29-1 combines with J gene TRBJ2-1; 10 bases align to TRBD2. J gave up 1 base and V 6 bases, and 9 bases lay outside the gene matches. Germline assignment: CDR1 SQVTM and CDR2 ANQGSEA. The CDR3 consists of 16 residues. The CDR3 here is CSVRTSGGASYNEQFF. The CDR3 DNA reads TGCAGCGTGCGGACTAGCGGTGGGGCGTCCTACAATGAGCAGTTCTTC.

The table lists this clonotype with many counts. This sequence joins TRBV12-3 or TRBV12-4 and TRBJ1-2; the D gene is possibly TRBD1 (6 bases). The V gene lost 5 bases and the J gene lost 6 bases, with 13 bases spanning the gap. The CDR3 contains 13 residues. The CDR3 DNA reads as TGTGCCAGCAGTCCGGGACATACGAATGGCTACACCTTC. Its protein product is CASSPGHTNGYTF.

This clonotype was observed many times. This chain joins TRBV7-2 and TRBJ2-7; D unclear. With 2 bases removed from V and 2 bases from J, the gap between germline ends came to 16 bases. CDR3 length: 16 amino acids. The germline gives CDR1 SGHTA, CDR2 FQGNSA. CDR3 in DNA: TGTGCCAGCAGCTTATTTGGTACCACAAACGCCTACGAGCAGTACTTC. It encodes CASSLFGTTNAYEQYF.

Ten or more counts support this clonotype. The rearrangement links TRBV10-3 to TRBJ1-1, with D unresolved. Germline V lookup: CDR1 ENHRY, CDR2 SYGVKD. V was trimmed by 2 bases and J by 8 bases, leaving 15 bases between them. The CDR3 has 14 residues. The CDR3 region is CAISELGQLAEAFF. DNA for the CDR3: TGTGCCATCAGTGAGCTTGGGCAGTTGGCCGAAGCTTTCTTT.

The chain carries TRBV27 and TRBJ2-7, with D possibly being TRBD2 (5 bases). The CDR3 runs 12 residues. Germline V CDR1 and CDR2: MNHEY, SMNVEV (reference sequence). V lost 9 bases to trimming and J lost 5 bases, with 14 bases between them. CDR3 in amino acids: CASSEGFNEQYF. CDR3 nucleotides: TGTGCCAGTTCCGAGGGTTTTAACGAGCAGTACTTC.

CDR3 residues: CASSFGVERDGYTF. As DNA, the CDR3 is TGTGCCAGCAGCTTTGGAGTGGAACGCGATGGCTACACCTTC. The genes are TRBV7-3 and TRBJ1-2, with D uncertain. The CDR3 runs to 14 residues. CDR1 is SGHTA, CDR2 FQGTGA, per germline. V was shortened by 3 bases and J by 6 bases, with 14 bases between the two germline ends. Combining the CDR3 with reference TRBV7-3 and TRBJ1-2 gives the whole variable domain GAGVSQTPSNKVTEKGKYVELRCDPISGHTALYWYRQSLGQGPEFLIYFQGTGAADDSGLPNDRFFAVRPEGSVSTLKIQRTERGDSAVYLCASSFGVERDGYTFGSGTRLTVV.

This clonotype appeared a few times. The J gene is TRBJ2-7, the V gene TRBV12-3 or TRBV12-4; 8 bases match TRBD1. The CDR3 length is 12 residues. V lost 8 bases, J lost 6 bases, and 6 bases stayed unmatched. The CDR3 sequence: CASGQGTGEQYF. CDR3 DNA sequence: TGTGCCAGCGGACAGGGTACAGGCGAGCAGTACTTC.

The chain carries TRBV23-1 and TRBJ2-7; weak D call: TRBD1 (5 bases). Being an ORF, TRBV23-1 has a function that is uncertain. This CDR3 contains 10 residues. Trimming cost V 6 bases and J 13 bases, with 13 bases left between them. The CDR3 sequence: CASRPGQGYF. Written as DNA, the CDR3 is TGCGCCAGCAGACCGGGCCAGGGATACTTC.

The sample holds many counts of this clonotype. The chain couples TRBV7-2 to TRBJ2-1, with a tentative D call TRBD1 (5 bases). The CDR3 is made up of 12 amino acids. Germline CDR1 SGHTA, CDR2 FQGNSA. V lost 1 base, J lost 12 bases, and 10 bases lay in between. As DNA, the CDR3 is TGTGCCAGCAGCTTAGTAAGACAGACGCAGTTCTTC. Translating gives CASSLVRQTQFF.

This clonotype was detected many times. The genes are TRBV4-3 and TRBJ2-2; D is perhaps TRBD2 (6 bases). CDR1 and CDR2 from the germline V gene are LGHNA and YSLEER. V gave up 4 bases and J gave up 7 bases, with 10 bases separating them. This CDR3 spans 13 amino acids. This CDR3 reads CASSRDLGGELFF. CDR3 nucleotide sequence: TGCGCCAGCAGCCGGGACTTGGGCGGGGAGCTGTTTTTT.

Only a few counts were recorded for this clonotype. The gene calls are TRBV20-1 and TRBJ1-1; perhaps TRBD1 as D (5 bases). Per germline, CDR1 DFQATT and CDR2 SNEGSKA (reference sequence). The CDR3 loop spans 13 amino acids. V dropped 0 bases and J dropped 11 bases, with 16 bases sitting between them. The CDR3 region is CSARDGGGDDAFF. For the CDR3, the DNA is TGCAGTGCTAGAGATGGGGGAGGGGACGACGCTTTCTTT.

A few counts support this clonotype. The V call is TRBV6-5, the J call TRBJ1-1; no reliable D call. Germline V CDR1 and CDR2: MNHEY, SVGAGI. The CDR3 covers 16 residues. Trimming took 0 bases from V and 6 from J, leaving 17 bases between them. The CDR3 DNA follows: TGTGCCAGCAGTTACTCGATTCAGGAGTGGGTCTCTGAAGCTTTCTTT. Protein product: CASSYSIQEWVSEAFF.

The chain joins TRBV7-9 to TRBJ2-1, with 8 bases aligning to TRBD2. The CDR3 consists of 15 residues. CDR1 and CDR2 from the germline V gene are SEHNR and FQNEAQ (reference sequence). Trimming at V came to 5 bases and at J to 5 bases, leaving 8 bases not matched to a gene. The CDR3 loop is CASSPGTSSNNEQFF. CDR3 coding DNA: TGTGCCAGCAGCCCCGGGACTAGTAGTAACAATGAGCAGTTCTTC.

This clonotype has ten or more counts. J is TRBJ2-1 and V is TRBV6-2 or TRBV6-3; D unclear. The V end was cut by 2 bases, the J end by 2 bases, with 13 bases between. The germline CDR1 and CDR2 sequences are MNHEY and SVGEGT. This CDR3 contains 16 residues. The CDR3 here is CASSYLAEPPYNEQFF. The CDR3 DNA follows: TGTGCCAGCAGTTACCTGGCGGAGCCACCCTACAATGAGCAGTTCTTC.

This clonotype was picked up many times. This sequence joins TRBV6-2 or TRBV6-3 and TRBJ1-1, with D perhaps TRBD1 (6 bases). Per germline, CDR1 MNHEY and CDR2 SVGEGT. Trimming removed 6 bases at V and 5 bases at J, with 19 bases between. The CDR3 consists of 15 residues. The CDR3 nucleotides read TGTGCCAGCAGAGCTTCCGGGACAAGAAGGACTGAAGCTTTCTTT. This gives the protein CASRASGTRRTEAFF.

This clonotype has a count of ten or more. V is TRBV28 and J is TRBJ2-7; 12 bases match TRBD2. This CDR3 is built from 14 residues. Unmatched junction bases numbered 3, after V lost 5 bases and J lost 4 bases. The germline V gene encodes CDR1 MDHEN and CDR2 SYDVKM. CDR3 protein: CASSVTSGSYEQYF. The CDR3 DNA reads as TGTGCCAGCAGTGTGACTAGCGGGAGTTACGAGCAGTACTTC. The variable domain in full, with the rest retrieved from reference TRBV28 and TRBJ2-7, is DVKVTQSSRYLVKRTGEKVFLECVQDMDHENMFWYRQDPGLGLRLIYFSYDVKMKEKGDIPEGYSVSREKKERFSLILESASTNQTSMYLCASSVTSGSYEQYFGPGTRLTVT.

The chain recombines TRBV7-9 with TRBJ2-7, with D unresolved. Germline values: CDR1 SEHNR, CDR2 FQNEAQ (reference sequence). The CDR3 totals 14 residues. With 7 bases removed from V and 0 bases from J, the gap between germline ends came to 13 bases. The CDR3 DNA is TGTGCCAGCAACGGTCTCCGCGACTCCTACGAGCAGTACTTC. Residues: CASNGLRDSYEQYF.

This chain links TRBV7-3 with TRBJ2-7; the D gene is possibly TRBD1 (5 bases). This CDR3 has 15 amino acids. Trimming took off 5 bases at V and 3 bases at J, with 17 bases between the two ends. The V gene's germline CDR1 is SGHTA and CDR2 FQGTGA. The CDR3 loop reads CASSPIPRAYYEQYF. CDR3 sequence (DNA): TGTGCCAGCAGCCCAATCCCCAGGGCTTACTACGAGCAGTACTTC.

This clonotype has a count of ten or more. The CDR3 loop reads CASSLGVYTGELFF. The CDR3 DNA reads as TGTGCCAGCAGCTTAGGGGTGTACACCGGGGAGCTGTTTTTT. V usage is TRBV7-2 and J usage is TRBJ2-2; D is unresolved. Germline CDR1 SGHTA, CDR2 FQGNSA. The CDR3 is 14 amino acids. V dropped 1 base and J dropped 3 bases, with 6 bases sitting between them.

The J gene is TRBJ1-2, the V gene TRBV5-4; perhaps TRBD1 as D (5 bases). This CDR3 comprises 11 residues. Between the trimmed V and J ends, which lost 6 bases and 9 bases, there was a span of 12 bases. Germline lookup yields CDR1 SGHNT and CDR2 YYREEE (reference sequence). The CDR3 DNA reads TGTGCCAGCATCGGGGGGGGGAGCTACACCTTC. As protein: CASIGGGSYTF.

This clonotype has just a few counts. This chain uses TRBV6-6 with TRBJ2-1; 9 bases are a match to TRBD2. CDR1 is MNHNY, CDR2 SVGAGI, per germline (reference sequence). The V and J ends lost 11 bases and 3 bases, in that order; junction bases with no gene match: 8. The CDR3 is 14 amino acids. CDR3 in amino acids: CAVGLAGNYNEQFF. In DNA form, the CDR3 reads TGTGCCGTGGGGCTAGCGGGAAACTACAATGAGCAGTTCTTC.

A note on this clonotype: A clone one base away is much larger, so this may be a read error. The CDR3 loop reads CASSPDTNTEAFF. The CDR3 bases are TGTGCCAGCAGCCCCGACACGAACACTGAAGCTTTCTTT. J is TRBJ1-1 and V is TRBV7-9; no firm D call. Trimming cost V 5 bases and J 1 base, with 8 bases left between them. CDR1 SEHNR and CDR2 FQNEAQ come from the germline V gene (reference sequence). CDR3 length: 13 residues. Full variable domain (outside the CDR3, taken from reference TRBV7-9 and TRBJ1-1): DTGVSQNPRHKITKRGQNVTFRCDPISEHNRLYWYRQTLGQGPEFLTYFQNEAQLEKSRLLSDRFSAERPKGSFSTLEIQRTEQGDSAMYLCASSPDTNTEAFFGQGTRLTVV.

The chain joins TRBV29-1 to TRBJ1-6, with 7 bases that match TRBD1. V shed 0 bases, J shed 8 bases, and the junction held 4 bases outside the gene matches. The CDR3 contains 14 residues. Germline V gene lookup returns CDR1 SQVTM and CDR2 ANQGSEA. The CDR3 here is CSVEETGVDSPLHF. The CDR3 nucleotides read TGCAGCGTTGAAGAAACAGGGGTGGATTCACCCCTCCACTTT.

There are a few counts of this clonotype. J is TRBJ2-5 and V is TRBV7-2; no firm D call. This CDR3 has 16 residues. Trimming removed 1 base from V and 4 bases from J, with 16 bases in between. Germline CDR1 SGHTA, CDR2 FQGNSA. In DNA, the CDR3 is TGTGCCAGCAGCTTAGAGCCCGGGCTATCGCGAGAGACCCAGTACTTC. Its translation: CASSLEPGLSRETQYF.

The J gene is TRBJ1-4, the V gene TRBV11-2; TRBD1 matches 9 bases. Germline V gives CDR1 SGHAT, CDR2 FQNNGV. J gave up 5 bases and V 5 bases, and 9 bases lay outside the gene matches. There are 16 residues in the CDR3. CDR3 protein: CASSPRTGAVNEKLFF. The CDR3 coding sequence is TGTGCCAGCAGCCCCCGGACAGGGGCGGTCAATGAAAAACTGTTTTTT.

This chain uses TRBV6-2 or TRBV6-3 with TRBJ1-2; no clear D gene. This CDR3 comprises 13 residues. Germline CDR1 and CDR2: MNHEY and SVGEGT. The V and J ends lost 3 bases and 0 bases respectively, with 5 bases between them. DNA for the CDR3: TGTGCCAGCAGTTATAACTCTAACTATGGCTACACCTTC. Encoded protein: CASSYNSNYGYTF.

This clonotype showed up just a few times. This chain joins TRBV7-9 and TRBJ2-7; D is perhaps TRBD1 or TRBD2 (5 bases each). V was shortened by 5 bases and J by 6 bases, with 17 bases between the two germline ends. From germline, CDR1 is SEHNR and CDR2 FQNEAQ (reference sequence). This CDR3 is 14 amino acids long. The CDR3 region has the DNA TGTGCCAGCAGCGTTACCGGGACCCTCGGCGAGCAGTACTTC. Protein: CASSVTGTLGEQYF.

This clonotype was observed at least ten times. The chain carries TRBV12-3 or TRBV12-4 and TRBJ2-2; 10 bases align to TRBD1. The length of the CDR3 is 15 residues. The V segment lost 5 bases and the J segment 4 bases; nucleotides outside the gene matches: 4. CDR3 amino acids: CASSLTGGGTGELFF. CDR3 nucleotides: TGTGCCAGCAGTCTGACAGGGGGCGGCACCGGGGAGCTGTTTTTT.